This TCR beta chain was recorded in a study of neoadjuvant anti-PD-1 for oral cavity cancer (dated by TCRdb to the early 2020s). Concerning the study at large: Three to four biweekly doses of nivolumab at 3 mg/kg were mostly administered to patients before curative-intent surgical resection. Patients who did not progress were given a fourth nivolumab dose at about day 43 and had definitive surgical resection on days 50-56. Under RECIST 1.1, a patient counted as a responder if showing complete response, partial response or stable disease, and as a non-responder if showing progression. There were some 13 patients in the parent correlative cohort, and the response rate was around 30%. The paper's findings and limits, for the study overall: TCR analyses included only three patients per response group, and the authors called for larger cohorts for validation. Within PBMCs, T cell clonality (Gini index) was significantly higher in non-responders than responders after neoadjuvant nivolumab. Higher pretreatment blood Treg/Th17 ratios correlated with both higher pretreatment blood TCRbeta clonality and lower post-treatment tumor TCRbeta clonality.

For deep sequencing, each PBMC sample was run in six replicates, with libraries mostly built from approximately 0.45 ug of input genomic DNA. The immunoSEQ hsTCRbeta kit was used to prepare TCRbeta libraries according to the manufacturer's instructions. An Illumina NovaSeq 6000 S4 flow cell was used to sequence the final libraries, which had first been combined to 3 nM. In the original analysis: The immunoSEQ Analyzer was used for raw data preprocessing and quality control. The analysis was restricted to productive rearrangements, with each unique CDR3 amino acid sequence defining a clonotype. Using the R package tcR, the researchers computed the Gini-Simpson index as their estimate of repertoire clonality. Gini indices were compared with Student's t test, and associations with tumor size change were assessed by Pearson correlation. TCRdb obtained this table from immuneACCESS and retained in-frame rearrangements with V and J assigned. These tables miss some clones; where compared with another copy, unresolved V genes account for less than half of the shortfall, and the remainder is unexplained. The DNA gave D and trimming, while V, J and clone size come from that table. This sample gives some 66,000 clones in total; around 82% of them show up just once. About 3.4% of the sample goes to the ten largest clones.

The time point tag for this specimen amounts to: before neoadjuvant nivolumab. Patients were newly diagnosed with stage II-IVA oral cavity squamous cell carcinoma and had received no prior systemic or radiation treatment. The cohort was composed of patients with HPV-negative, locally advanced oral cavity squamous cell carcinoma. No culture maintenance or expansion was done, as the peripheral blood mononuclear cells went straight to analysis. Samples came from a longitudinal correlative study of a single-arm phase II trial of neoadjuvant nivolumab in oral cavity squamous cell carcinoma. Subject-matched pre- and post-treatment PBMCs and tumors from three responders and three non-responders underwent genomic DNA-based TCRbeta sequencing. Peripheral blood mononuclear cells were drawn once before nivolumab treatment and a second time after treatment, when surgery took place. Genomic DNA was isolated from PBMCs using the Maxwell RSC DNA from Cells kit.

This clone was counted only a few times. The antigen it binds to is not known. One base away there is no much larger clone; base qualities are not given. V gives up 5 bases and J gives up 4 bases, and the segment between their germline ends measures 15 bases. From the cysteine through the phenylalanine, the CDR3 covers 15 amino acids. CDR3 DNA is the only sequence kept; it has 45 bases, read in frame from the first base. The germline V gene (reference sequence) provides CDR1 SEHNR and CDR2 FQNEAQ. The sample in question was PBMCs, obtained before nivolumab (anti-PD-1) treatment. The receptor comes from a person aged 40 to 85 with oral cavity squamous cell carcinoma. The chain was built from TRBV7-9 and TRBJ1-3, with a tentative D gene TRBD1 over 5 matching bases. The nucleotide sequence reads TGTGCCAGCAGCGGGGGACGGATCGGCGGAAACACCATATATTTT. This gives the protein CASSGGRIGGNTIYF.